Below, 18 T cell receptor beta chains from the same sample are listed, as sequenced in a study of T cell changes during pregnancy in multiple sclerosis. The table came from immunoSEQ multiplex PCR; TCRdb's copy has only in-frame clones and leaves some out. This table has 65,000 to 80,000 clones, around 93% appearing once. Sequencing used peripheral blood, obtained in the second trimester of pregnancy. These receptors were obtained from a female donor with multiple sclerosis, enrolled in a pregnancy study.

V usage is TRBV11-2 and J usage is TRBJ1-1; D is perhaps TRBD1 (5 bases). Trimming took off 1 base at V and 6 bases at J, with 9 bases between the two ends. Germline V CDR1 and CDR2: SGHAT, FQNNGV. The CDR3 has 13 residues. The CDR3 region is CASSLADSSEAFF. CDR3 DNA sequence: TGTGCCAGCAGCTTAGCAGACAGTTCTGAAGCTTTCTTT.

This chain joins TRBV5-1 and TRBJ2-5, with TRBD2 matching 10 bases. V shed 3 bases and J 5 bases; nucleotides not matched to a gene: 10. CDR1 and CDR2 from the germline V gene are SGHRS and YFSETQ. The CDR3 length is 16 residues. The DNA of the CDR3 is TGCGCCAGCAGCTCCCACAGCGGGGGGGCTAGGGAGACCCAGTACTTC. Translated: CASSSHSGGARETQYF.

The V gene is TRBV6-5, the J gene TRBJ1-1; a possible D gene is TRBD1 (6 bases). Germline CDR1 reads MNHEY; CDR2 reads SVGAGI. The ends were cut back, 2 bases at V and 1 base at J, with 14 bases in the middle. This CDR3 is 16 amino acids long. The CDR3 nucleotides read TGTGCCAGCAGTTACCAGCCAGGGGAGGGGAACACTGAAGCTTTCTTT. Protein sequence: CASSYQPGEGNTEAFF.

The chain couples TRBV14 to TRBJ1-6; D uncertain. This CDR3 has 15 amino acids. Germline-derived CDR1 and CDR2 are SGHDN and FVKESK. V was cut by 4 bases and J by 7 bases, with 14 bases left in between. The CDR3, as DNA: TGTGCCAGCAGCCTAAAAGTAAGCTCCAATTCACCCCTCCACTTT. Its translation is CASSLKVSSNSPLHF. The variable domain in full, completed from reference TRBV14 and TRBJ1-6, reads EAGVTQFPSHSVIEKGQTVTLRCDPISGHDNLYWYRRVMGKEIKFLLHFVKESKQDESGMPNNRFLAERTGGTYSTLKVQPAELEDSGVYFCASSLKVSSNSPLHFGNGTRLTVT.

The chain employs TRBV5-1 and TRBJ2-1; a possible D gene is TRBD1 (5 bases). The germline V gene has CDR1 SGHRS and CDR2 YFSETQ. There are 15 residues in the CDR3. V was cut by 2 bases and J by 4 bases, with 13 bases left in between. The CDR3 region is CASSFETVIYNEQFF. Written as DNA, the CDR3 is TGCGCCAGCAGCTTCGAGACAGTTATTTACAATGAGCAGTTCTTC. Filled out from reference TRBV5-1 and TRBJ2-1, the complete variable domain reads KAGVTQTPRYLIKTRGQQVTLSCSPISGHRSVSWYQQTPGQGLQFLFEYFSETQRNKGNFPGRFSGRQFSNSRSEMNVSTLELGDSALYLCASSFETVIYNEQFFGPGTRLTVL.

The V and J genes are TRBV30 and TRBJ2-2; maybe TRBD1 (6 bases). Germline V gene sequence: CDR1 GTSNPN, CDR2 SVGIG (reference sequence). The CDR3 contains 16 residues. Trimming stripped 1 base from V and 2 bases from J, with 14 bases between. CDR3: CAWSGGLEGNTGELFF. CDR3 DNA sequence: TGTGCCTGGAGTGGGGGGCTAGAGGGTAACACCGGGGAGCTGTTTTTT.

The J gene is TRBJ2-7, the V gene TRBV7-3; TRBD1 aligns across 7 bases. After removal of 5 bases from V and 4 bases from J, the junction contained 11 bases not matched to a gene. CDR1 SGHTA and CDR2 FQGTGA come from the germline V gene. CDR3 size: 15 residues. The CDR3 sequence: CASSRSPGQYYEQYF. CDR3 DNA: TGTGCCAGCAGCCGTTCCCCGGGACAGTATTACGAGCAGTACTTC.

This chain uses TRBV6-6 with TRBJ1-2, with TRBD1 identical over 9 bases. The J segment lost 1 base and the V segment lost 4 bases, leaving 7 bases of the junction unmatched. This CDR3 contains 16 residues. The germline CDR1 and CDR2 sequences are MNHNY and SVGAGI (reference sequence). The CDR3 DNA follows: TGTGCCAGCAGTTCGGACAGGGGCAGCTTTAACTATGGCTACACCTTC. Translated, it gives CASSSDRGSFNYGYTF.

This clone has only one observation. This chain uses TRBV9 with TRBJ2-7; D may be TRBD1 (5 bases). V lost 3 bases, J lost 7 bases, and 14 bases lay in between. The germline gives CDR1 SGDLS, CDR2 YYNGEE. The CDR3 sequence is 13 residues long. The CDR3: CASSGRAQGEQYF. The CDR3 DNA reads TGTGCCAGCAGCGGACGTGCGCAGGGTGAGCAGTACTTC.

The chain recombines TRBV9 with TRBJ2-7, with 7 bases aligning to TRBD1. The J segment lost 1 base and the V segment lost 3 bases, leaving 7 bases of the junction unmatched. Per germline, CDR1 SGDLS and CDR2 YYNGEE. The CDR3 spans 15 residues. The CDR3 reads CASSEKTGLSYEQYF. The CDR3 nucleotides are TGTGCCAGCAGCGAGAAGACAGGGCTGTCCTACGAGCAGTACTTC.

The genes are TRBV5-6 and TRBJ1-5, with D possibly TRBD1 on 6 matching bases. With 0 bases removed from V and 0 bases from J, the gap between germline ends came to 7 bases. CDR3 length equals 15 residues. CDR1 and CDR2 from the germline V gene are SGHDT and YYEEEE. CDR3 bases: TGTGCCAGCAGCTTGGCAGGGGTTAGCAATCAGCCCCAGCATTTT. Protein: CASSLAGVSNQPQHF. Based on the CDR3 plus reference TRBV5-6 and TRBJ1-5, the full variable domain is DAGVTQSPTHLIKTRGQQVTLRCSPKSGHDTVSWYQQALGQGPQFIFQYYEEEERQRGNFPDRFSGHQFPNYSSELNVNALLLGDSALYLCASSLAGVSNQPQHFGDGTRLSIL.

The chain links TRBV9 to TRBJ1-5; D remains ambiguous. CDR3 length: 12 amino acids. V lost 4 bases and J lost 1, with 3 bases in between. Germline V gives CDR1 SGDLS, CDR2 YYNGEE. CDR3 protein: CASSLSNQPQHF. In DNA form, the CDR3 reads TGTGCCAGCAGCCTCAGCAATCAGCCCCAGCATTTT.

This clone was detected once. CDR3 DNA: TGTGCCAGCAGCCCCACTAGCGGGGGGGGCACCGGGGAGCTGTTTTTT. Translating gives CASSPTSGGGTGELFF. The chain employs TRBV5-4 and TRBJ2-2, with TRBD2 identical over 13 bases. CDR3 size: 16 residues. J was trimmed by 4 bases and V by 4 bases; bases with no gene match: 4. In germline, CDR1 is SGHNT, CDR2 YYREEE (reference sequence).

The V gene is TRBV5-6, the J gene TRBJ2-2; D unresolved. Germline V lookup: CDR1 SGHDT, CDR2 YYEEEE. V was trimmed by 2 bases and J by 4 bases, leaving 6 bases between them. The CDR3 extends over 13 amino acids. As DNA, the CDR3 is TGTGCCAGCAGCTTTTCTCGCACCGGGGAGCTGTTTTTT. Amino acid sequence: CASSFSRTGELFF.

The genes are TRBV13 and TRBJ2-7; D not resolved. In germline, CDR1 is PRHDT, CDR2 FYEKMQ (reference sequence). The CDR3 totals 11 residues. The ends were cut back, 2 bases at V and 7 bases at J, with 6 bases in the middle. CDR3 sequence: CASSLNKEQYF. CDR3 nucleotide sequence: TGTGCCAGCAGCTTAAACAAGGAGCAGTACTTC.

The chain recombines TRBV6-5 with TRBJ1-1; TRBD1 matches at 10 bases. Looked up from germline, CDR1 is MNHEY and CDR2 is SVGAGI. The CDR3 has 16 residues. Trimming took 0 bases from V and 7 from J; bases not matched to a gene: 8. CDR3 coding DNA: TGTGCCAGCAGTTACTCGAGGGGGACAGGGGAGGTTGAAGCTTTCTTT. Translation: CASSYSRGTGEVEAFF.

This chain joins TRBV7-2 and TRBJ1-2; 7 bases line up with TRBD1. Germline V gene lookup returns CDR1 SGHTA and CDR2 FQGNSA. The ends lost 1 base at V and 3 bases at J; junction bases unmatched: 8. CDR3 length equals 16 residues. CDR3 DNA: TGTGCCAGCAGCTTAGATCATCGGACAGGACACTATGGCTACACCTTC. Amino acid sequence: CASSLDHRTGHYGYTF.

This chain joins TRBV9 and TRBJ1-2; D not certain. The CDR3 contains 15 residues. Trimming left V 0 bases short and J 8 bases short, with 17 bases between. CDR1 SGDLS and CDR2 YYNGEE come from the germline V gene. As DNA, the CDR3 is TGTGCCAGCAGCGTAGGAGGGCTCCCCCTGGGGGGCTACACCTTC. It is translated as CASSVGGLPLGGYTF.